These 19 T cell receptor beta chains share one sample of origin, sequenced in a study of T cell changes during pregnancy in multiple sclerosis. The assay was immunoSEQ multiplex PCR, and TCRdb's table has in-frame clones only and misses some. The data hold 30,000 to 45,000 clones, with 75% to 95% observed a single time. The sample was CD4+ T cells from peripheral blood mononuclear cells, taken in the third trimester of pregnancy. The receptors were sampled from a female donor with multiple sclerosis, enrolled in a pregnancy study.

CDR3 protein: CASSHELAGAYNEQFF. In nucleotides, the CDR3 is TGCGCCAGCAGCCACGAGCTAGCGGGGGCTTACAATGAGCAGTTCTTC. This sequence joins TRBV5-1 and TRBJ2-1, with TRBD2 matching over 10 bases. The CDR3 is 16 residues long. With 4 bases clipped from V and 4 bases from J, the junction kept 8 bases outside the gene matches. Germline V CDR1 and CDR2: SGHRS, YFSETQ.

This CDR3 is CASKGGDGYGYTF. The CDR3 coding sequence is TGTGCCAGTAAGGGGGGGGACGGCTATGGCTACACCTTC. This chain links TRBV6-5 with TRBJ1-2, with D tentatively TRBD1 (6 bases). Per germline, CDR1 MNHEY and CDR2 SVGAGI. V was pared by 9 bases and J by 4 bases, with 15 bases between. This CDR3 has 13 residues.

The chain joins TRBV5-4 to TRBJ2-3; possibly TRBD1 for D (5 bases). V lost 2 bases to trimming and J lost 3 bases, with 13 bases between them. Per the germline V gene, CDR1 is SGHNT and CDR2 is YYREEE (reference sequence). This CDR3 contains 15 residues. DNA for the CDR3: TGTGCCAGCAGCTTAGGGGTATCACTGACAGATACGCAGTATTTT. Protein: CASSLGVSLTDTQYF.

The chain combines TRBV28 with TRBJ2-1; 7 nucleotides agree with TRBD2. The V and J ends lost 3 bases and 6 bases, in that order; junction bases with no gene match: 5. CDR1 is MDHEN and CDR2 is SYDVKM in the germline V gene. The CDR3 is 14 amino acids. The CDR3 DNA is TGTGCCAGCAGTTTCCTAGCGGCCTTCAATGAGCAGTTCTTC. Translation gives CASSFLAAFNEQFF.

V is TRBV7-2 and J is TRBJ2-7; D ambiguous. The germline gives CDR1 SGHTA, CDR2 FQGNSA. The CDR3 has 15 residues. Between the trimmed V and J ends, which lost 4 bases and 12 bases, there was a span of 25 bases. The CDR3, as DNA: TGTGCCAGCAGCTCCACCGTAGTAGGTAACAGCCTGCGGTACTTC. Amino acids: CASSSTVVGNSLRYF.

This chain uses TRBV11-2 with TRBJ2-1; TRBD1 aligns across 8 bases. In germline, CDR1 is SGHAT, CDR2 FQNNGV. Unmatched junction bases numbered 0, after V lost 1 base and J lost 1 base. This CDR3 comprises 15 residues. As DNA, the CDR3 is TGTGCCAGCAGCTTAGGGACAGGGTCCTACAATGAGCAGTTCTTC. Protein: CASSLGTGSYNEQFF.

This clone came up once. Here the CDR3 reads CASLGQGSDNEQFF. The CDR3 DNA sequence: TGTGCCAGTCTGGGACAGGGATCGGACAATGAGCAGTTCTTC. This chain connects TRBV28 to TRBJ2-1; 9 bases are a match to TRBD1. This CDR3 spans 14 amino acids. Germline V gene lookup returns CDR1 MDHEN and CDR2 SYDVKM. V dropped 9 bases and J dropped 5; count of bases not matched to a gene: 8.

The rearrangement joins TRBV28 to TRBJ1-1; TRBD1 might be the D (5 bases). The CDR3 covers 14 residues. The germline CDR1 and CDR2 sequences are MDHEN and SYDVKM. Deletions cut 5 bases from V and 2 bases from J, with 12 bases between. The CDR3 DNA sequence: TGTGCCAGCAGTCTCGACAGCCCAAACACTGAAGCTTTCTTT. It is translated as CASSLDSPNTEAFF.

A single count supports this clone. This rearrangement joins TRBV5-6 to TRBJ2-1, with 7 bases identical to TRBD1. CDR1 and CDR2 from the germline V gene are SGHDT and YYEEEE. V shed 4 bases and J 3 bases; nucleotides not matched to a gene: 10. This CDR3 is 16 amino acids long. CDR3 bases: TGTGCCAGCAGCGTATCAGACAGGGCCCTCTACAATGAGCAGTTCTTC. Translated, it gives CASSVSDRALYNEQFF.

The chain carries TRBV7-9 and TRBJ2-6, with D uncertain. V was clipped by 5 bases and J by 2 bases, with 10 bases between them. Germline lookup yields CDR1 SEHNR and CDR2 FQNEAQ (reference sequence). The CDR3 contains 15 residues. CDR3 bases: TGTGCCAGCAGCCCGGGTGTGGCTGGGGCCAACGTCCTGACTTTC. It codes for CASSPGVAGANVLTF.

The CDR3 bases are TGTGCCAGCAGTTTATTAGGGGTCCATCAGCCCCAGCATTTT. Amino acids: CASSLLGVHQPQHF. The V call is TRBV27, the J call TRBJ1-5; maybe TRBD1 (5 bases). Germline lookup yields CDR1 MNHEY and CDR2 SMNVEV (reference sequence). This CDR3 region has 14 residues. Trimming shortened V by 1 base and J by 5 bases, and 9 bases separated the two germline ends.

The rearrangement joins TRBV10-3 to TRBJ1-1; D is perhaps TRBD1 (5 bases). Looked up from germline, CDR1 is ENHRY and CDR2 is SYGVKD. The CDR3 totals 13 residues. V gave up 4 bases and J gave up 10 bases, with 16 bases separating them. CDR3 bases: TGTGCCATCAGTGCTGTCACCGGGGGGGTAGCTTTCTTT. This gives the protein CAISAVTGGVAFF.

With regard to this clone: Distinct nucleotide sequences in the sample also encode this CDR3. This rearrangement joins TRBV5-1 to TRBJ1-1, with 9 bases that match TRBD1. Germline V CDR1 and CDR2: SGHRS, YFSETQ. The CDR3 has 14 residues. J gave up 3 bases and V 4 bases, and 4 bases lay outside the gene matches. The CDR3 DNA follows: TGCGCCAGCAGCCCGGGACAGGGTTACACTGAAGCTTTCTTT. As protein: CASSPGQGYTEAFF.

The genes are TRBV7-2 and TRBJ2-1, with D possibly being TRBD1 (5 bases). V shed 5 bases and J shed 10 bases, with 9 bases lying between them. CDR3 length: 11 residues. Germline CDR1 reads SGHTA; CDR2 reads FQGNSA. The CDR3 nucleotides read TGTGCCAGCAGCCCCAAGGGGGAGCAGTTCTTC. Its protein is CASSPKGEQFF.

This chain uses TRBV5-5 with TRBJ1-2; D is unresolved. The CDR3 is 13 residues long. V was clipped by 7 bases and J by 4 bases, with 14 bases between them. Looked up from germline, CDR1 is SGHKS and CDR2 is YYEKEE (reference sequence). The CDR3 DNA follows: TGTGCCAGCGCGTTGAGGGCTGGCTATGGCTACACCTTC. It yields the protein CASALRAGYGYTF. The whole variable domain, remainder taken from reference TRBV5-5 and TRBJ1-2, is DAGVTQSPTHLIKTRGQQVTLRCSPISGHKSVSWYQQVLGQGPQFIFQYYEKEERGRGNFPDRFSARQFPNYSSELNVNALLLGDSALYLCASALRAGYGYTFGSGTRLTVV.

The chain recombines TRBV28 with TRBJ2-4, with a possible D match to TRBD1 (7 bases). The CDR3 is 11 amino acids. Per germline, CDR1 MDHEN and CDR2 SYDVKM. V was clipped by 7 bases and J by 9 bases, with 10 bases between them. In nucleotides, the CDR3 is TGTGCCAGCACAGGGGGGACCATTCAGTACTTC. It codes for CASTGGTIQYF.

This clone is a singleton in its sample. J is TRBJ1-3 and V is TRBV5-1; D uncertain. This CDR3 region has 16 residues. CDR1 is SGHRS and CDR2 is YFSETQ in the germline V gene. V lost 4 bases and J 0 bases, leaving 14 bases between the germline ends. CDR3 sequence: CASSEDGMLSGNTIYF. DNA for the CDR3: TGCGCCAGCAGCGAGGACGGGATGCTCTCTGGAAACACCATATATTTT.

This chain joins TRBV7-6 and TRBJ2-1; 9 positions match TRBD1. Germline CDR1 is SGHVS and CDR2 is FNYEAQ. J gave up 5 bases and V 4 bases, and 9 bases lay outside the gene matches. The CDR3 runs to 16 residues. The CDR3 region is CASSSQGAGYNNEQFF. CDR3 sequence (DNA): TGTGCCAGCAGCTCACAGGGGGCCGGGTACAACAATGAGCAGTTCTTC.

V is TRBV19 and J is TRBJ2-1, with 7 bases lining up with TRBD2. The J segment lost 6 bases and the V segment lost 10 bases, leaving 15 bases of the junction unmatched. The V gene's germline CDR1 is LNHDA and CDR2 SQIVND (reference sequence). The CDR3 is 15 amino acids. The CDR3: CATSYGRPPLNEQFF. The CDR3 DNA reads as TGTGCCACCTCCTACGGGAGGCCACCTCTCAATGAGCAGTTCTTC.